This TCR beta chain was sequenced during a study of T cells in Graves' hyperthyroidism and ophthalmopathy. This clonotype appeared a few times. Amplified TCR beta CDR3 regions derived from RNA transcripts. Using the HTBI primer set, a first-round RT-PCR was run on the TCR CDR3. In TCRdb, the multiplex PCR reads were re-called with MiXCR into one record per CDR3 protein. The sample lists about 360,000 distinct CDR3 sequences, approximately 20% occurring once. CDR1 is SGHVS, CDR2 FQNEAQ, per germline. The CDR3 covers 16 residues. Trimming took off 4 bases at V and 4 bases at J, with 19 bases between the two ends.

The sample taken for sequencing was blood. The chain employs TRBV7-8 and TRBJ1-1; tentatively, D is TRBD1 (5 bases). The sequence derives from a young woman with Graves' hyperthyroidism. CDR3 coding DNA: TGTGCCAGCAGCTCCCAACGTTGGGGCGCCGGCACTGAAGCTTTCTTT. It specifies CASSSQRWGAGTEAFF.